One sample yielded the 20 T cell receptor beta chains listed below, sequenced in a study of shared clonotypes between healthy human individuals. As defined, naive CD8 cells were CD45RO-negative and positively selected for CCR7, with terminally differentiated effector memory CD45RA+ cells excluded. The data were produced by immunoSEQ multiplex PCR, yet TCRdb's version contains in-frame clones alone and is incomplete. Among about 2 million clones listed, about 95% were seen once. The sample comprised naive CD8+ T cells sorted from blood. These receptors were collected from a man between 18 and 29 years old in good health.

The CDR3 loop reads CASSPGQLSYEQYF. The CDR3 coding sequence is TGTGCCAGCAGCCCGGGACAGCTCTCCTACGAGCAGTACTTC. The rearrangement links TRBV5-6 to TRBJ2-7; 7 bases are a match to TRBD1. J gave up 0 bases and V 4 bases, and 4 bases lay outside the gene matches. The CDR3 runs to 14 residues. Germline CDR1 is SGHDT and CDR2 is YYEEEE. The full variable domain, in which reference TRBV5-6 and TRBJ2-7 provide the parts outside the CDR3, is DAGVTQSPTHLIKTRGQQVTLRCSPKSGHDTVSWYQQALGQGPQFIFQYYEEEERQRGNFPDRFSGHQFPNYSSELNVNALLLGDSALYLCASSPGQLSYEQYFGPGTRLTVT.

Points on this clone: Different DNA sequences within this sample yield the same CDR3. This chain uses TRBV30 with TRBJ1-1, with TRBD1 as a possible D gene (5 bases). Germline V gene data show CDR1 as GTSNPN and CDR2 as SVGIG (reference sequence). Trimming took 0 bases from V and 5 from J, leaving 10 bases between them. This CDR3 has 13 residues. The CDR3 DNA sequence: TGTGCCTGGAGTGTACTGGGGGAAACTGAAGCTTTCTTT. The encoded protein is CAWSVLGETEAFF.

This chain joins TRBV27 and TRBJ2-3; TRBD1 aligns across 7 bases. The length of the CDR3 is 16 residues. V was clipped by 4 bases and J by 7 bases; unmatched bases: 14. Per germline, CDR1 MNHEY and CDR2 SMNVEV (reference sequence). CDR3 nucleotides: TGTGCCAGCAGTTCCTTAGGCCCCCAGGGACAGTATACGCAGTATTTT. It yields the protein CASSSLGPQGQYTQYF.

The CDR3 sequence: CASSLGTGLGEQYF. CDR3 DNA: TGTGCCAGCAGCTTAGGGACAGGGCTGGGCGAGCAGTACTTC. The chain links TRBV7-9 to TRBJ2-7; TRBD1 matches 8 bases. This CDR3 has 14 amino acids. Germline lookup yields CDR1 SEHNR and CDR2 FQNEAQ (reference sequence). J gave up 6 bases and V 1 base, and 5 bases lay outside the gene matches.

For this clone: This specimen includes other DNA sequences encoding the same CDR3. DNA for the CDR3: TGCGCCAGCAGCCAAGTGACAGGGGGCGACTATGGCTACACCTTC. Translating gives CASSQVTGGDYGYTF. V usage is TRBV4-3 and J usage is TRBJ1-2; 10 bases line up with TRBD1. Germline loops: CDR1 LGHNA, CDR2 YSLEER. The CDR3 contains 15 residues. V trimming: 1 base; J trimming: 3 bases; junction bases outside the gene matches: 2.

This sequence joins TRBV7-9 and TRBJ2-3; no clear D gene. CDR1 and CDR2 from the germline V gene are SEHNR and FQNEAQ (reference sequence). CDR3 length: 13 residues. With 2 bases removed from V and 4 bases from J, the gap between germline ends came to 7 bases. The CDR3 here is CASSLMASDTQYF. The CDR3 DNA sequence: TGTGCCAGCAGCTTAATGGCTTCAGATACGCAGTATTTT.

The CDR3 region has the DNA TGTGCCAGCAGCCAAGAAATAACAGGGTTGCATGGCTACACCTTC. Translation gives CASSQEITGLHGYTF. The chain recombines TRBV14 with TRBJ1-2; a weak D match, TRBD1 (6 bases). With 0 bases removed from V and 6 bases from J, the gap between germline ends came to 14 bases. The CDR3 has 15 residues. The V gene's germline CDR1 is SGHDN and CDR2 FVKESK.

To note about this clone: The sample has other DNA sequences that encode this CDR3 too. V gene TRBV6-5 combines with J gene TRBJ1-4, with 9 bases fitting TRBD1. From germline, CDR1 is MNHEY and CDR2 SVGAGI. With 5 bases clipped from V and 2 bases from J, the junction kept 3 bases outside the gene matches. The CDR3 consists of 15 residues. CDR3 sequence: CASSPTGGTNEKLFF. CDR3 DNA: TGTGCCAGCAGTCCAACAGGGGGCACTAATGAAAAACTGTTTTTT.

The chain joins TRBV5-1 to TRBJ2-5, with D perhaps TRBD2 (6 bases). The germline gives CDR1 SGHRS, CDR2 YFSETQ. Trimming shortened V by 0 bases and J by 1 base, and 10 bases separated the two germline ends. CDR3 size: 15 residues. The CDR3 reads CASSLDGGSQETQYF. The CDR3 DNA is TGCGCCAGCAGCTTGGACGGGGGATCCCAAGAGACCCAGTACTTC.

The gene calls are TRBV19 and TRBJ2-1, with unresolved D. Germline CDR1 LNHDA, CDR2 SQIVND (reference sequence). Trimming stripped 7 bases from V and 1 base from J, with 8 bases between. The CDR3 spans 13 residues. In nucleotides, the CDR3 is TGTGCCAGTACCCCGACGTCCTACAATGAGCAGTTCTTC. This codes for CASTPTSYNEQFF.

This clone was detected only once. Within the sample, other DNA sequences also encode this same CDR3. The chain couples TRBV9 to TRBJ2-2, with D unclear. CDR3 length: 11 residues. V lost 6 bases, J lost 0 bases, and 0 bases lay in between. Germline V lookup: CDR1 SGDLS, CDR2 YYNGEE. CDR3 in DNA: TGTGCCAGCACGAACACCGGGGAGCTGTTTTTT. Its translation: CASTNTGELFF.

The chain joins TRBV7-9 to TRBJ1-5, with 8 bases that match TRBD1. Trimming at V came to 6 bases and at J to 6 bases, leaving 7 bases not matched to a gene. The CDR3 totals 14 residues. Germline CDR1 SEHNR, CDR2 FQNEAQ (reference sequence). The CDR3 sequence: CASSSGTGVQPQHF. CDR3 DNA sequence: TGTGCCAGCAGTTCCGGGACAGGAGTTCAGCCCCAGCATTTT.

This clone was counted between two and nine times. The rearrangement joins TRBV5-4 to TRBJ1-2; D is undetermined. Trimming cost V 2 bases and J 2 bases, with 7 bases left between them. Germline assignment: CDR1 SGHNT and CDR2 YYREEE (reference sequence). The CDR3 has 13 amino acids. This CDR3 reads CASSFGGNYGYTF. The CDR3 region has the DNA TGTGCCAGCAGCTTCGGCGGGAACTATGGCTACACCTTC.

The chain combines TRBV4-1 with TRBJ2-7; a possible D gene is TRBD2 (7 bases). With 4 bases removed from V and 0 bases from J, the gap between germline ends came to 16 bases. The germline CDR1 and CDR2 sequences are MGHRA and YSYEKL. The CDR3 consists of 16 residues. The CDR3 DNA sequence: TGCGCCAGCAGCCGGGGGCGGGGGCTGAGCTCCTACGAGCAGTACTTC. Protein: CASSRGRGLSSYEQYF.

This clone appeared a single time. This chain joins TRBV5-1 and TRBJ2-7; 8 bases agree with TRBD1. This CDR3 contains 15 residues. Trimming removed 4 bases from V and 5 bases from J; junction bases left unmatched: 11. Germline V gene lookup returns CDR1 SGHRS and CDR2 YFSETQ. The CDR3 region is CASSAAITGGDEQYF. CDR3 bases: TGCGCCAGCAGCGCGGCTATTACAGGGGGTGACGAGCAGTACTTC.

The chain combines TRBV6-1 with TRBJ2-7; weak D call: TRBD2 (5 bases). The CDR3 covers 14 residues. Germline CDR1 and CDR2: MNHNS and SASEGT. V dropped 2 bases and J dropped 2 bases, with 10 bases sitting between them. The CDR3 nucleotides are TGTGCCAGCAGTGAACTCCCGGGGACCTACGAGCAGTACTTC. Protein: CASSELPGTYEQYF.

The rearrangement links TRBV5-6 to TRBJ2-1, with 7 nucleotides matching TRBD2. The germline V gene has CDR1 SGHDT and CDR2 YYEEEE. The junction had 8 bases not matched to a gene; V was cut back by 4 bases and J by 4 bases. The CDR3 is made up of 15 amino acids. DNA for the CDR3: TGTGCCAGCAGCCCTGGACTAGGGAATTACAATGAGCAGTTCTTC. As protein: CASSPGLGNYNEQFF. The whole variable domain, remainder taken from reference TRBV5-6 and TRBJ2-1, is DAGVTQSPTHLIKTRGQQVTLRCSPKSGHDTVSWYQQALGQGPQFIFQYYEEEERQRGNFPDRFSGHQFPNYSSELNVNALLLGDSALYLCASSPGLGNYNEQFFGPGTRLTVL.

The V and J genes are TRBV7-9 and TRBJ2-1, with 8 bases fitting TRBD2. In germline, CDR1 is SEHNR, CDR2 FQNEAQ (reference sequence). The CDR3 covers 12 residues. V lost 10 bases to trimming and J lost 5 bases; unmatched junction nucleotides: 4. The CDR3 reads CATGLAHNEQFF. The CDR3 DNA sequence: TGTGCCACCGGACTAGCCCACAATGAGCAGTTCTTC.

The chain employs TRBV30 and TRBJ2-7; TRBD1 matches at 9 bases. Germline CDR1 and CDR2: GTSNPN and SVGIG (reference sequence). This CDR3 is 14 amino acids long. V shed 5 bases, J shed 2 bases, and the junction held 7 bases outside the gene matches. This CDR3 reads CAWGSGTGPYEQYF. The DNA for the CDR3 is TGTGCCTGGGGGTCTGGGACAGGGCCCTACGAGCAGTACTTC.

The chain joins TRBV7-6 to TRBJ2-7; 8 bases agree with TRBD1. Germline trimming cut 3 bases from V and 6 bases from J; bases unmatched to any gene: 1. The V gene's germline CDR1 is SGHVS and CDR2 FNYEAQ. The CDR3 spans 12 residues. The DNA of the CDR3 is TGTGCCAGCAGCTTTACAGGGGGCGAGCAGTACTTC. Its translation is CASSFTGGEQYF.